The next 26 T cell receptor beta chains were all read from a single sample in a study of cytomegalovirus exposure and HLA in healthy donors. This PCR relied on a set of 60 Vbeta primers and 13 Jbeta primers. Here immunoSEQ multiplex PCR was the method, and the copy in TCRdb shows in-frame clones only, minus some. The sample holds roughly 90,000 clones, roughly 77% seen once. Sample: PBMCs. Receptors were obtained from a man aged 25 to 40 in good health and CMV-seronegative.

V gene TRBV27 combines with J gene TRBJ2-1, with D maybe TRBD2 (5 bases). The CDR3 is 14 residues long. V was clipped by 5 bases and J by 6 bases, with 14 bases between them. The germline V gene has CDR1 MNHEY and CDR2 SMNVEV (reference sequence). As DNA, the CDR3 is TGTGCCAGCAGTGCTGGTCGGGGTACCAATGAGCAGTTCTTC. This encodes CASSAGRGTNEQFF.

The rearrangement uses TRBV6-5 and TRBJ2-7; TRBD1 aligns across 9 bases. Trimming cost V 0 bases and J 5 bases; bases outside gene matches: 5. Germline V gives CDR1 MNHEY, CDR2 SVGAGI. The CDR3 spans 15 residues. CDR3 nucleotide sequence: TGTGCCAGCAGTTACTCGGGGACAGGGTGGGACGAGCAGTACTTC. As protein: CASSYSGTGWDEQYF.

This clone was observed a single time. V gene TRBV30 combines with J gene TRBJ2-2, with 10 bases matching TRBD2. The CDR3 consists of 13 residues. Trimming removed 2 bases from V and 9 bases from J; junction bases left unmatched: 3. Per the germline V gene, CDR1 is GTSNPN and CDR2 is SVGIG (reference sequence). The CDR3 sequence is CAWSQGLARELFF. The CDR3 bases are TGTGCCTGGAGTCAGGGACTAGCGCGGGAGCTGTTTTTT.

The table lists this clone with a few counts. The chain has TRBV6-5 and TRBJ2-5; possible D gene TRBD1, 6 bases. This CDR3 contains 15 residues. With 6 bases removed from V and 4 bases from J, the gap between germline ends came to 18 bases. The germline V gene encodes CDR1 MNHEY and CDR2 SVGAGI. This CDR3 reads CASRGSTGYRETQYF. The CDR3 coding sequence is TGTGCCAGCAGAGGTAGTACAGGGTACCGAGAGACCCAGTACTTC.

The CDR3 reads CASSTRQGASYEQYF. DNA of the CDR3: TGTGCCAGCAGTACCCGACAGGGGGCTAGTTACGAGCAGTACTTC. The V call is TRBV6-7, the J call TRBJ2-7; TRBD1 agrees at 10 bases. Being an ORF, TRBV6-7 has a function that is uncertain. V gave up 5 bases and J gave up 4 bases; unmatched junction bases: 8. This CDR3 has 15 residues.

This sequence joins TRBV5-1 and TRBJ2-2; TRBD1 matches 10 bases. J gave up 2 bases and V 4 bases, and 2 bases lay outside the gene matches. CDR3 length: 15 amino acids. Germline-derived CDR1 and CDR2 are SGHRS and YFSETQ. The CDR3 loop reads CASSRTGGNTGELFF. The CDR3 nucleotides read TGCGCCAGCAGCAGGACAGGGGGTAACACCGGGGAGCTGTTTTTT.

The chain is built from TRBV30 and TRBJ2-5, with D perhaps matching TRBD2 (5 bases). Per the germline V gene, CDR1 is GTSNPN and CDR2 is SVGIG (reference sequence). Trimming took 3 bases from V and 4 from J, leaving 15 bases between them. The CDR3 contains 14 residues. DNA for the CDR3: TGTGCCTGGAGCCCGGGATGGGTAACAGAGACCCAGTACTTC. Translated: CAWSPGWVTETQYF.

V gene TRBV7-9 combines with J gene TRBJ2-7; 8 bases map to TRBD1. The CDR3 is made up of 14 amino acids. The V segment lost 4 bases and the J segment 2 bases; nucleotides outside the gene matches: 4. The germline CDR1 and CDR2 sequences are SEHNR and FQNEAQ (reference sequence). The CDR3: CASSSLQGAYEQYF. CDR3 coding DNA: TGTGCCAGCAGCTCCCTACAGGGGGCCTACGAGCAGTACTTC.

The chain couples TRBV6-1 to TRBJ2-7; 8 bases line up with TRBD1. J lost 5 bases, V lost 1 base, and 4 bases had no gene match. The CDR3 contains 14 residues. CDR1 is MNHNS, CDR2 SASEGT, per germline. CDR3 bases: TGTGCCAGCAGTGAAGGGCAGGGGGCTGACGAGCAGTACTTC. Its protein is CASSEGQGADEQYF.

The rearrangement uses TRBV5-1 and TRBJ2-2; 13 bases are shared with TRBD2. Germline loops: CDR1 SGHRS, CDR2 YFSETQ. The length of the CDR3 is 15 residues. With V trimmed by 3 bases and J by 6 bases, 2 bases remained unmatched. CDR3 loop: CASSSLAGGPGELFF. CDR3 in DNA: TGCGCCAGCAGCTCACTAGCGGGGGGGCCCGGGGAGCTGTTTTTT.

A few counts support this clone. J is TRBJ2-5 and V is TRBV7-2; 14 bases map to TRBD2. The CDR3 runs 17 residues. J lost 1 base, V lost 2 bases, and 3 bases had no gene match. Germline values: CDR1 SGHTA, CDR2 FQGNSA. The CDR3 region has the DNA TGTGCCAGCAGCTTATACGGGACTAGCGGGGGCCAAGAGACCCAGTACTTC. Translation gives CASSLYGTSGGQETQYF.

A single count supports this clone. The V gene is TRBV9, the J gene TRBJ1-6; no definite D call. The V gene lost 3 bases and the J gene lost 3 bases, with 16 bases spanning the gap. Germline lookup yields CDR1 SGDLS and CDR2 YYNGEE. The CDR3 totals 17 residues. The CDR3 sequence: CASSGRKGADYNSPLHF. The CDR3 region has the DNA TGTGCCAGCAGCGGGAGGAAGGGAGCGGACTATAATTCACCCCTCCACTTT. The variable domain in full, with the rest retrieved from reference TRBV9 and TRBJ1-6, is DSGVTQTPKHLITATGQRVTLRCSPRSGDLSVYWYQQSLDQGLQFLIQYYNGEERAKGNILERFSAQQFPDLHSELNLSSLELGDSALYFCASSGRKGADYNSPLHFGNGTRLTVT.

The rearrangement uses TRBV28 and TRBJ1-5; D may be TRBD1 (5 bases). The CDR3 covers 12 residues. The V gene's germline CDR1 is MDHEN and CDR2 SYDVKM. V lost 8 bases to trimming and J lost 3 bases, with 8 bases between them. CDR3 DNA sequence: TGTGCCAGCGGGGGGGTCAATCAGCCCCAGCATTTT. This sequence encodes CASGGVNQPQHF.

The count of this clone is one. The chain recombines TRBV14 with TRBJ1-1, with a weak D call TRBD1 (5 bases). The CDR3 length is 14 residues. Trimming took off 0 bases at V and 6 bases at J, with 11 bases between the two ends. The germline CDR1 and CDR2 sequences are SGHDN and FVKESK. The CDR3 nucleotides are TGTGCCAGCAGCCAAGATCTAGGGGCGTCTGAAGCTTTCTTT. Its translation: CASSQDLGASEAFF.

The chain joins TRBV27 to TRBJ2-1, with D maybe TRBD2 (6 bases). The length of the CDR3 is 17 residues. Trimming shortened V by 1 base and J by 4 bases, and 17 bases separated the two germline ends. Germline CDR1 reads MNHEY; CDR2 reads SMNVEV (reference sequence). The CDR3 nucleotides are TGTGCCAGCAGTTTATACCCATGGGCGGGACGGTACAATGAGCAGTTCTTC. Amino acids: CASSLYPWAGRYNEQFF.

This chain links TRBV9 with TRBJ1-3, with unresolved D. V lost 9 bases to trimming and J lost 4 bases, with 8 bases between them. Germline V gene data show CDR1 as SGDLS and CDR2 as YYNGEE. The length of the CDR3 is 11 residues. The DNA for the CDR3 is TGTGCCACTAAGAAAGGAAACACCATATATTTT. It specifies CATKKGNTIYF.

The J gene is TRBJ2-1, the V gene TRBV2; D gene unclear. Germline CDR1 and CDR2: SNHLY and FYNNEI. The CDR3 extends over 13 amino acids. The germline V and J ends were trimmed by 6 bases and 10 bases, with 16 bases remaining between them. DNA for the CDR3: TGTGCCAGCAGCTTTGAGGCCACAACAGAGCAGTTCTTC. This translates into CASSFEATTEQFF. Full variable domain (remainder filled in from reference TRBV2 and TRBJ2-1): EPEVTQTPSHQVTQMGQEVILRCVPISNHLYFYWYRQILGQKVEFLVSFYNNEISEKSEIFDDQFSVERPDGSNFTLKIRSTKLEDSAMYFCASSFEATTEQFFGPGTRLTVL.

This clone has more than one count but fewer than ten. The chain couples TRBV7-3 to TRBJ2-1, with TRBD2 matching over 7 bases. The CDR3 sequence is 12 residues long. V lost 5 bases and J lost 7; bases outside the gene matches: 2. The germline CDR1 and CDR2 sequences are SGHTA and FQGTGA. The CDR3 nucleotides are TGTGCCAGCAGCGGGGGGGGGAATGAGCAGTTCTTC. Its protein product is CASSGGGNEQFF.

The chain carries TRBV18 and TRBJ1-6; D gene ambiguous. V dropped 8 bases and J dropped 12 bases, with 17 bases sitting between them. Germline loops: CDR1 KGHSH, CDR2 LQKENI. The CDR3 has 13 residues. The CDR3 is CASRRLAGLPLHF. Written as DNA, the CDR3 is TGTGCCAGCCGTCGCTTGGCAGGTTTACCCCTCCACTTT.

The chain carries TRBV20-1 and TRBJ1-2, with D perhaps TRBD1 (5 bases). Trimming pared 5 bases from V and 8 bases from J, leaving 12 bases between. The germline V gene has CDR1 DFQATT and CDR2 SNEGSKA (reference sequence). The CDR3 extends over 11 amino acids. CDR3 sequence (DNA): TGCAGTGCTTGGGGGGTCGGGGGCTACACCTTC. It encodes CSAWGVGGYTF.

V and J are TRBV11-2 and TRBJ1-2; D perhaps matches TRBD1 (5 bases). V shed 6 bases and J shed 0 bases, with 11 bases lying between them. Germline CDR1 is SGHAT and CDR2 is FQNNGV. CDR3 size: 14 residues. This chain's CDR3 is CASRPTGANYGYTF. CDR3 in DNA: TGTGCCAGCAGACCAACAGGAGCTAACTATGGCTACACCTTC.

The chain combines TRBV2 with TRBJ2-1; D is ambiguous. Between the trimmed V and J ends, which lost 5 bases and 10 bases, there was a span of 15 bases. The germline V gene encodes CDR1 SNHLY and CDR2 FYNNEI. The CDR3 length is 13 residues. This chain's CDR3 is CASSPRLGSEQFF. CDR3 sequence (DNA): TGTGCCAGCAGTCCAAGACTCGGATCAGAGCAGTTCTTC. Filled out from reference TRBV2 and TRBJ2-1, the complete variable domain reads EPEVTQTPSHQVTQMGQEVILRCVPISNHLYFYWYRQILGQKVEFLVSFYNNEISEKSEIFDDQFSVERPDGSNFTLKIRSTKLEDSAMYFCASSPRLGSEQFFGPGTRLTVL.

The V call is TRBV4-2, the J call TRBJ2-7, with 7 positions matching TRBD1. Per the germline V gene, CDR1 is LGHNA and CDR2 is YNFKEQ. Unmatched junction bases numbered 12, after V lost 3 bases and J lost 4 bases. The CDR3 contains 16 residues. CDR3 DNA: TGTGCCAGCAGCCAGCTAGGGGGCCCCCGCCCTTACGAGCAGTACTTC. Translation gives CASSQLGGPRPYEQYF.

The DNA for the CDR3 is TGCGCCAGCAGCCAGTGGACAGGGGGCTACGAGCAGTACTTC. Translation: CASSQWTGGYEQYF. The rearrangement links TRBV4-1 to TRBJ2-7, with 10 bases aligning to TRBD1. Germline V CDR1 and CDR2: MGHRA, YSYEKL. After removal of 3 bases from V and 3 bases from J, the junction contained 2 bases not matched to a gene. The CDR3 sequence is 14 residues long.

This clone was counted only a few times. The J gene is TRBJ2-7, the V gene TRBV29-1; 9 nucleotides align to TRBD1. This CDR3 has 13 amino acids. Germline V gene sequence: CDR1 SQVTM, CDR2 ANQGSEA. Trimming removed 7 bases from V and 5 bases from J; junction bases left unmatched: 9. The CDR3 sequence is CSGTRDREDEQYF. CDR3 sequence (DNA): TGCAGCGGGACCCGGGACAGGGAAGACGAGCAGTACTTC.

The DNA for the CDR3 is TGTGCCAGCAGCCAAGATCACCCGGGGAGCACAGATACGCAGTATTTT. Translated: CASSQDHPGSTDTQYF. The V call is TRBV4-2, the J call TRBJ2-3; possible D gene TRBD2, 5 bases. In germline, CDR1 is LGHNA, CDR2 YNFKEQ. V was cut by 0 bases and J by 0 bases, with 10 bases left in between. The CDR3 extends over 16 amino acids.